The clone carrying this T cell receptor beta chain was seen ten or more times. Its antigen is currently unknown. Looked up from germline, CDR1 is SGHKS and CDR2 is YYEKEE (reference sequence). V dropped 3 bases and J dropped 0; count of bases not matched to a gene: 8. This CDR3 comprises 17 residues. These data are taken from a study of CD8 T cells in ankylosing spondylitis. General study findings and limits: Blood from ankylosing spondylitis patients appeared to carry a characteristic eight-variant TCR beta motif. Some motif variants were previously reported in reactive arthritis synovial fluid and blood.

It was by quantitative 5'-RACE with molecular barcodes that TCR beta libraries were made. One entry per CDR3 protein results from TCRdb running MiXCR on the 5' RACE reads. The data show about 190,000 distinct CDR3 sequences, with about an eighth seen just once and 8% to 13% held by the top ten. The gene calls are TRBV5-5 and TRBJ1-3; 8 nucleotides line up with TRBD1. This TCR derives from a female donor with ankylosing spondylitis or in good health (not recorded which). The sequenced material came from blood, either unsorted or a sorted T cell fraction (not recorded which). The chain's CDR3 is CASSWGGTGLSGNTIYF. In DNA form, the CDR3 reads TGTGCCAGCAGCTGGGGAGGGACAGGTCTCTCTGGAAACACCATATATTTT.